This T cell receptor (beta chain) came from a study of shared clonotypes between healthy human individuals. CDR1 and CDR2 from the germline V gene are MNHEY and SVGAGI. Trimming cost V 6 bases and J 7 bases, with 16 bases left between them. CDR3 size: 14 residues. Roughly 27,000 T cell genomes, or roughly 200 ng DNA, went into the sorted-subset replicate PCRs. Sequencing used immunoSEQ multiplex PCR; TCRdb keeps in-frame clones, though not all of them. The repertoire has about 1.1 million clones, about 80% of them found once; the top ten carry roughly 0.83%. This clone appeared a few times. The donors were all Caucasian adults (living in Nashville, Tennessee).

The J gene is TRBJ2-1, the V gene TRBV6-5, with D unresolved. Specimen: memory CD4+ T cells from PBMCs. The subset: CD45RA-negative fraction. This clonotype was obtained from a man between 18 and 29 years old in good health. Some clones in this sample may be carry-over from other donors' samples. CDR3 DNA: TGTGCCAGCAGGGGCTACACCTCCGCGAATGAGCAGTTCTTC. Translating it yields CASRGYTSANEQFF.